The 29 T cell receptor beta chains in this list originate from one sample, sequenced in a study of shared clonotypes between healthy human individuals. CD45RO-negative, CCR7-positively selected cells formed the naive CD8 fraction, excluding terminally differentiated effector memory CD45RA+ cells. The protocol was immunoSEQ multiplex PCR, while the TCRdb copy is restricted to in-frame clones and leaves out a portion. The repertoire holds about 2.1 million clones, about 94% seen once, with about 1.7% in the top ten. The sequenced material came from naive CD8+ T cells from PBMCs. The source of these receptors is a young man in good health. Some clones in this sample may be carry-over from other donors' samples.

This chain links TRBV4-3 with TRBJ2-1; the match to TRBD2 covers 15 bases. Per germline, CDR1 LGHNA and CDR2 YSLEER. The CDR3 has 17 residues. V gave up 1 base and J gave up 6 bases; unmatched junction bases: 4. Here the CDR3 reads CASSQGTSGRAGNEQFF. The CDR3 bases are TGCGCCAGCAGCCAAGGGACTAGCGGGAGGGCCGGCAATGAGCAGTTCTTC.

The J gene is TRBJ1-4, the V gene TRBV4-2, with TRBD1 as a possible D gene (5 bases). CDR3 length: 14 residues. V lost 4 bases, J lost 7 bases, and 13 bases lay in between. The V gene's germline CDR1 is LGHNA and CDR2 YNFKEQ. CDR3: CASSRPGGGEKLFF. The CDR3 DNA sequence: TGTGCCAGCAGCCGTCCCGGGGGTGGTGAAAAACTGTTTTTT.

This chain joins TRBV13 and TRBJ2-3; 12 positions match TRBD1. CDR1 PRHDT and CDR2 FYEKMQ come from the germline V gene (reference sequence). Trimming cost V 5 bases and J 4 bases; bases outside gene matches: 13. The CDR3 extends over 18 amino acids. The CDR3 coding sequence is TGTGCCAGCAGCCCCAGGGACCGGGACAGGGGGCTCTCAGATACGCAGTATTTT. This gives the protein CASSPRDRDRGLSDTQYF.

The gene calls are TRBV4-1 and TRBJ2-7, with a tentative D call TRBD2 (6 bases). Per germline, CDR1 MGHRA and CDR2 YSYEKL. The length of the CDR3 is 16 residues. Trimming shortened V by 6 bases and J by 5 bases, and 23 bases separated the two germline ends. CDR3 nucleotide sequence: TGCGCCAGCAGTCCTCCCTCTAGCGTGTATCTCGACGAGCAGTACTTC. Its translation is CASSPPSSVYLDEQYF.

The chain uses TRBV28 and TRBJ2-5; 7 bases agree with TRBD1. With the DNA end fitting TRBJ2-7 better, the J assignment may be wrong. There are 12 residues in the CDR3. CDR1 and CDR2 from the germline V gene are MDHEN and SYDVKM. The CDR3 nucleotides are TGTGCCAGTGGGACAGACTCCTACGAGCAGTACTTC. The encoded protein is CASGTDSYEQYF.

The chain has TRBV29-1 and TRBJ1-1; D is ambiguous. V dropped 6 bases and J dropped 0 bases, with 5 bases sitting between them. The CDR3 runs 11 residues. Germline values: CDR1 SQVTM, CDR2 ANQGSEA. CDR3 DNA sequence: TGCAGCGTGAACATGAACACTGAAGCTTTCTTT. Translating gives CSVNMNTEAFF. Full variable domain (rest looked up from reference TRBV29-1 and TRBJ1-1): SAVISQKPSRDICQRGTSLTIQCQVDSQVTMMFWYRQQPGQSLTLIATANQGSEATYESGFVIDKFPISRPNLTFSTLTVSNMSPEDSSIYLCSVNMNTEAFFGQGTRLTVV.

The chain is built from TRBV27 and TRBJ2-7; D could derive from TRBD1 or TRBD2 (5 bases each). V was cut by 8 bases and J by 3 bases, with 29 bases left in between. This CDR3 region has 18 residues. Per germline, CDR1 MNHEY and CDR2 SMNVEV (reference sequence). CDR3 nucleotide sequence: TGTGCCAGCCTAAAATCCGGGGCCTCCCCCCCGGGGAACTACGAGCAGTACTTC. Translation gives CASLKSGASPPGNYEQYF.

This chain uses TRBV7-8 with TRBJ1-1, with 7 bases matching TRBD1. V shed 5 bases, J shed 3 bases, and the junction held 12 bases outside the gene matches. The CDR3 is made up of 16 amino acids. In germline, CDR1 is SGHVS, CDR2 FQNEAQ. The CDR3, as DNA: TGTGCCAGCAGCCATCAGGGGGGGTATGGGTACACTGAAGCTTTCTTT. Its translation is CASSHQGGYGYTEAFF. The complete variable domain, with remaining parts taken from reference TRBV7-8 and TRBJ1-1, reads GAGVSQSPRYKVAKRGQDVALRCDPISGHVSLFWYQQALGQGPEFLTYFQNEAQLDKSGLPSDRFFAERPEGSVSTLKIQRTQQEDSAVYLCASSHQGGYGYTEAFFGQGTRLTVV.

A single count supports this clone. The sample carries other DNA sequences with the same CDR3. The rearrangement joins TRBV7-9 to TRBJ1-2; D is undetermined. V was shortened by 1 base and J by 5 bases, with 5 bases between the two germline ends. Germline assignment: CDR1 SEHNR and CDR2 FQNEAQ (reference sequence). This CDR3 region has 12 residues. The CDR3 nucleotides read TGTGCCAGCAGCTTAGGCCCATATGGCTACACCTTC. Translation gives CASSLGPYGYTF.

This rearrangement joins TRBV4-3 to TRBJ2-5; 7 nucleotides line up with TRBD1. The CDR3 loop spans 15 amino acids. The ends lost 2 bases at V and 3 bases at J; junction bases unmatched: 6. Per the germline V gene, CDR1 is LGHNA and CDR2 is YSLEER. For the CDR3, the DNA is TGCGCCAGCAGCCAAAGCCGGGACAGAGAAGAGACCCAGTACTTC. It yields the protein CASSQSRDREETQYF.

CDR3 region: CASSQRGVGSYEQYF. The CDR3 coding sequence is TGCGCCAGCAGCCAAAGGGGAGTGGGGAGCTACGAGCAGTACTTC. The V call is TRBV4-1, the J call TRBJ2-7; D is tentatively TRBD1 or TRBD2 (5 bases each). V lost 2 bases, J lost 3 bases, and 14 bases lay in between. Germline loops: CDR1 MGHRA, CDR2 YSYEKL. The CDR3 consists of 15 residues.

The DNA of the CDR3 is TGTGCCAGCAGCTTAGATCTTAGCGGATCCTACAATGAGCAGTTCTTC. Translated: CASSLDLSGSYNEQFF. The V call is TRBV11-1, the J call TRBJ2-1, with D perhaps TRBD2 (6 bases). This CDR3 is built from 16 residues. Germline CDR1 reads SGHAT; CDR2 reads FQDESV (reference sequence). Between the trimmed V and J ends, which lost 1 base and 1 base, there was a span of 11 bases.

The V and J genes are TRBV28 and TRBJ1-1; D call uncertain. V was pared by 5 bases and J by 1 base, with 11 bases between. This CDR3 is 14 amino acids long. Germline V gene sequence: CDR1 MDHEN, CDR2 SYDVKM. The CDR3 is CASSTNPKNTEAFF. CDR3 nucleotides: TGTGCCAGCAGTACAAACCCCAAGAACACTGAAGCTTTCTTT.

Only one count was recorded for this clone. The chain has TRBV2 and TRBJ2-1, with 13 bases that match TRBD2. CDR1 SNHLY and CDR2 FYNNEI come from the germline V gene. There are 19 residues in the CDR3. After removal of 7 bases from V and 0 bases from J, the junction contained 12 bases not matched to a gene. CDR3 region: CASTGTSGTLISSYNEQFF. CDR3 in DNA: TGTGCCAGCACAGGGACTAGCGGGACTTTAATTAGCTCCTACAATGAGCAGTTCTTC.

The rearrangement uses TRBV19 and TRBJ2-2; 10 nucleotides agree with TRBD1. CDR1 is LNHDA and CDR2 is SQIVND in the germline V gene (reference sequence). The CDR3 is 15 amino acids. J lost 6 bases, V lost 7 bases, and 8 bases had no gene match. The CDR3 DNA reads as TGTGCCAGTATGAAAGACAGGGGGCGTCCCGGGGAGCTGTTTTTT. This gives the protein CASMKDRGRPGELFF.

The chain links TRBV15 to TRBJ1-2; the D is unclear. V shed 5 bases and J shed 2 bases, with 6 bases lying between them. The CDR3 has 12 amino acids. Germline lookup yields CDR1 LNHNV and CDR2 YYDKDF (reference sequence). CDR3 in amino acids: CATSPGNYGYTF. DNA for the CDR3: TGTGCCACCAGCCCGGGCAACTATGGCTACACCTTC.

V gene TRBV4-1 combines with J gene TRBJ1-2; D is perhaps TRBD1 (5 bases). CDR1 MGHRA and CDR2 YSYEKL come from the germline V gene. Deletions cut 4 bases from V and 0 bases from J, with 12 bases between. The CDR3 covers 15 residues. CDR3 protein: CASSPAGVANYGYTF. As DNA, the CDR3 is TGCGCCAGCAGCCCTGCGGGGGTAGCTAACTATGGCTACACCTTC.

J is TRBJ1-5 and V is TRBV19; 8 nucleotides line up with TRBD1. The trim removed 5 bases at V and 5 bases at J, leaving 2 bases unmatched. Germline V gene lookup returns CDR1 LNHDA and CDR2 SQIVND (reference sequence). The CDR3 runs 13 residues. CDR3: CASSADRDQPQHF. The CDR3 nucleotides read TGTGCCAGTAGTGCGGACAGGGATCAGCCCCAGCATTTT.

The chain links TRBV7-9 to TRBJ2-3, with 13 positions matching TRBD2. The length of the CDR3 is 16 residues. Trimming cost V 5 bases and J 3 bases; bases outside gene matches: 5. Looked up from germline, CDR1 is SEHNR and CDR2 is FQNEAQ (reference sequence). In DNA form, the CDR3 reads TGTGCCAGCAGCCCCGGGACTAGCGGGAAAACAGATACGCAGTATTTT. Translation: CASSPGTSGKTDTQYF.

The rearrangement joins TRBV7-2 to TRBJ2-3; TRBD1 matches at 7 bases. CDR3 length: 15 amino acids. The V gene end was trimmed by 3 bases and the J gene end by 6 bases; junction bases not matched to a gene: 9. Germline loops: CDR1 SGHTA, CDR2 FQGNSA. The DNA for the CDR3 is TGTGCCAGCAGCTTCAGGCAGGGGGTGGGGGATACGCAGTATTTT. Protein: CASSFRQGVGDTQYF.

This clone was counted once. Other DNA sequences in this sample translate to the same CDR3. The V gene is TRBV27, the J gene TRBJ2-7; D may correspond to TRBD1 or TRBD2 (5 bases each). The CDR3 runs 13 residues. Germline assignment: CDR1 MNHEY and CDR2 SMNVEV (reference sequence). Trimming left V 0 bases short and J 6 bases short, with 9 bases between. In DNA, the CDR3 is TGTGCCAGCAGTTTATCGGCAGGGAGCGAGCAGTACTTC. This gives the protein CASSLSAGSEQYF.

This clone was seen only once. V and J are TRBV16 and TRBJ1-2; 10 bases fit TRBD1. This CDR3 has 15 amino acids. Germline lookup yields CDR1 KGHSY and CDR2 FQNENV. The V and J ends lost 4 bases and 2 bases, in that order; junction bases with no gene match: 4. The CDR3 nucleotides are TGTGCCAGCAGCCGGACGGGACAGGGGAACTATGGCTACACCTTC. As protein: CASSRTGQGNYGYTF.

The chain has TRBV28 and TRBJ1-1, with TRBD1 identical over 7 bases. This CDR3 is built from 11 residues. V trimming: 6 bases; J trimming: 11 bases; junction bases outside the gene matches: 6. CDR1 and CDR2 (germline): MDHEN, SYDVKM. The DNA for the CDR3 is TGTGCCAGCAGCCCAGGGGGGGAGGCTTTCTTT. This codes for CASSPGGEAFF. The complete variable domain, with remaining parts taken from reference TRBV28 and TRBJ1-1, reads DVKVTQSSRYLVKRTGEKVFLECVQDMDHENMFWYRQDPGLGLRLIYFSYDVKMKEKGDIPEGYSVSREKKERFSLILESASTNQTSMYLCASSPGGEAFFGQGTRLTVV.

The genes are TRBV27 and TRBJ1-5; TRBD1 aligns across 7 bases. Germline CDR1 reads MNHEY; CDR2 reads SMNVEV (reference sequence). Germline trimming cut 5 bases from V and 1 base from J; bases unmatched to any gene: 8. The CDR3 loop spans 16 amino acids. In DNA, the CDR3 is TGTGCCAGCAGTCCGCTGACAGGGATGAGCAATCAGCCCCAGCATTTT. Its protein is CASSPLTGMSNQPQHF.

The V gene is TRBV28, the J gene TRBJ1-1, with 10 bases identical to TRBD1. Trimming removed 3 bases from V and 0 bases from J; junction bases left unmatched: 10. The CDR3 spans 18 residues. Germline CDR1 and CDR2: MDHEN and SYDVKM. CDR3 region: CASSFYGGQGTMNTEAFF. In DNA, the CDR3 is TGTGCCAGCAGTTTTTATGGGGGACAGGGGACCATGAACACTGAAGCTTTCTTT.

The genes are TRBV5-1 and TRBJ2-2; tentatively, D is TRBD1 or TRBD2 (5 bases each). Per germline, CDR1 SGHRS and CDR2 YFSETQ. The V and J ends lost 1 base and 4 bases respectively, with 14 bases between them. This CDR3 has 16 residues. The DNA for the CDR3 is TGCGCCAGCAGCTTGCGGGGCCCGACGAGCACCGGGGAGCTGTTTTTT. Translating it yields CASSLRGPTSTGELFF.

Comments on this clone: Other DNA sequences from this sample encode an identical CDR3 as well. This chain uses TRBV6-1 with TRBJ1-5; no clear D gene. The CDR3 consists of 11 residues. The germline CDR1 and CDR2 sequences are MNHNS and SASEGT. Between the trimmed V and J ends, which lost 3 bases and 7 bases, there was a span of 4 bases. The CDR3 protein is CASSDGQPQHF. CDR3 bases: TGTGCCAGCAGTGATGGCCAGCCCCAGCATTTT.

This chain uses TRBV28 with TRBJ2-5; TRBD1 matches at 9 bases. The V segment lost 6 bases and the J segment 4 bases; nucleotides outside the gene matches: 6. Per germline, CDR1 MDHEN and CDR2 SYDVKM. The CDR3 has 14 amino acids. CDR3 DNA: TGTGCCAGCAGAACAGGACAGGGGTTAGAGACCCAGTACTTC. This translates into CASRTGQGLETQYF.

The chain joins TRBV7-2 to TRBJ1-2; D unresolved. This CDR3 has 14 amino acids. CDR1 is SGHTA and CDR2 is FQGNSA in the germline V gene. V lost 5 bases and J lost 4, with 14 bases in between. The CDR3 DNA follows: TGTGCCAGCAGCCAGACGGGGTTAGTCTATGGCTACACCTTC. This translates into CASSQTGLVYGYTF.